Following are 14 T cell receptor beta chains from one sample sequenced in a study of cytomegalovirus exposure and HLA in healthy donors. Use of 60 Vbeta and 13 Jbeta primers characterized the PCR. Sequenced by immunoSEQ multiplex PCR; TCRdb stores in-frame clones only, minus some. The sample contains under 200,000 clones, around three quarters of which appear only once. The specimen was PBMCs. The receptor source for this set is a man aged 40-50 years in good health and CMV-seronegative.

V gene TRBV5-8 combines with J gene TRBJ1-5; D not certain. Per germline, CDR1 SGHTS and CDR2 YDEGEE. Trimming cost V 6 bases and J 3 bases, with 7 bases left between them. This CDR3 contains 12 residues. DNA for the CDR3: TGTGCCAGCACGAGCACCAATCAGCCCCAGCATTTT. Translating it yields CASTSTNQPQHF.

CDR3 bases: TGTGCCAGTAGCCAGGGGGGATGGAGCAATCAGCCCCAGCATTTT. Translating gives CASSQGGWSNQPQHF. This sequence joins TRBV19 and TRBJ1-5; TRBD1 matches at 7 bases. Per the germline V gene, CDR1 is LNHDA and CDR2 is SQIVND (reference sequence). CDR3 size: 15 residues. The trim removed 6 bases at V and 1 base at J, leaving 6 bases unmatched. The variable domain in full, with the rest retrieved from reference TRBV19 and TRBJ1-5, is DGGITQSPKYLFRKEGQNVTLSCEQNLNHDAMYWYRQDPGQGLRLIYYSQIVNDFQKGDIAEGYSVSREKKESFPLTVTSAQKNPTAFYLCASSQGGWSNQPQHFGDGTRLSIL.

CDR3 sequence: CASSLARTGRNEQFF. The CDR3 DNA sequence: TGTGCCAGCAGCTTAGCTAGGACAGGGAGAAATGAGCAGTTCTTC. The rearrangement joins TRBV11-3 to TRBJ2-1, with 8 bases identical to TRBD1. CDR1 and CDR2 (germline): SGHNT, YENEEA. V lost 1 base, J lost 7 bases, and 6 bases stayed unmatched. The CDR3 sequence is 15 residues long.

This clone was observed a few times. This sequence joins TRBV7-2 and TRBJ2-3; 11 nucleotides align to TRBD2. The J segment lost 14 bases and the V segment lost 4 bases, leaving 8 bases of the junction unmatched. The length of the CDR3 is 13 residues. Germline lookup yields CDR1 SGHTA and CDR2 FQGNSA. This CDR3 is CASSSGLAGKRYF. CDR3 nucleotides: TGTGCCAGCAGCTCCGGACTAGCGGGTAAACGGTATTTT.

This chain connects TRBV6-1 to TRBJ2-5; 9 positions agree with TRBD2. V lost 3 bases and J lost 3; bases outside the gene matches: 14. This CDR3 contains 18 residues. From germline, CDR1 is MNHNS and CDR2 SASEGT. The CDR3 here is CASSEWVVAGEWEETQYF. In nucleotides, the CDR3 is TGTGCCAGCAGTGAGTGGGTGGTAGCGGGAGAGTGGGAAGAGACCCAGTACTTC.

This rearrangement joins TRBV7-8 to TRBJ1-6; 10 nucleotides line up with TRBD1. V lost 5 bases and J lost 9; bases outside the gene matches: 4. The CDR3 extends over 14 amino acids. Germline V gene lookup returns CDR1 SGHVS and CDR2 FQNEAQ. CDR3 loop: CASSMGQGTSPLHF. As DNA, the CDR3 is TGTGCCAGCAGCATGGGACAGGGGACTTCACCCCTCCACTTT.

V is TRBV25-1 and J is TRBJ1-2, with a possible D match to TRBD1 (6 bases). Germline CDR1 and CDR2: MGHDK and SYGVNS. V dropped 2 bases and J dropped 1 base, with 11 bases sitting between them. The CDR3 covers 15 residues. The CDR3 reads CASSEGGRSNYGYTF. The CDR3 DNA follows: TGTGCCAGCAGTGAAGGGGGCAGGAGTAACTATGGCTACACCTTC.

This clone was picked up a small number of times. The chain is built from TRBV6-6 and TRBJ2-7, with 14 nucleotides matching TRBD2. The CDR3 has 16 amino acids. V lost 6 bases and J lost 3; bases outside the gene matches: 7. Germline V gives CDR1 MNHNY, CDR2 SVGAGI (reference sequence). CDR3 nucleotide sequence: TGTGCCAGCAGGGGGACTAGCGGGGGTTCAGGCTACGAGCAGTACTTC. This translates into CASRGTSGGSGYEQYF.

In DNA, the CDR3 is TGTGCCAGCAGCTTCAGGGGACTAGCGGGGGCCGCGGATACGCAGTATTTT. As protein: CASSFRGLAGAADTQYF. The chain has TRBV5-6 and TRBJ2-3; TRBD2 matches at 14 bases. CDR3 length: 17 amino acids. CDR1 SGHDT and CDR2 YYEEEE come from the germline V gene. V gave up 2 bases and J gave up 6 bases; unmatched junction bases: 8.

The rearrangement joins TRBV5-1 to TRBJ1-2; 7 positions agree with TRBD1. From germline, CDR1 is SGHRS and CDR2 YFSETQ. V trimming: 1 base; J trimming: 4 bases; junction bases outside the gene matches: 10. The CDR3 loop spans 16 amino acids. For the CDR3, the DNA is TGCGCCAGCAGCTTGTCCAAATACAGGGGCGGCTATGGCTACACCTTC. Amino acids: CASSLSKYRGGYGYTF.

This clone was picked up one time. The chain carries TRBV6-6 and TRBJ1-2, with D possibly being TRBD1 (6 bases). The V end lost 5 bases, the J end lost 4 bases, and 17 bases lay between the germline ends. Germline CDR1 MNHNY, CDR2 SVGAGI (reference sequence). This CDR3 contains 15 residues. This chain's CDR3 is CASSPGTRELYGYTF. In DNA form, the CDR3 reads TGTGCCAGCAGTCCCGGGACACGGGAACTCTATGGCTACACCTTC.

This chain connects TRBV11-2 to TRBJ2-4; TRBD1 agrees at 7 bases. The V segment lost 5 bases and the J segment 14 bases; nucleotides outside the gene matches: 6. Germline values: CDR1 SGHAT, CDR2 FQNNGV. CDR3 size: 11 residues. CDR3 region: CASSLRDREYF. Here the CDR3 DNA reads TGTGCCAGCAGCCTCCGGGACAGAGAGTACTTC.

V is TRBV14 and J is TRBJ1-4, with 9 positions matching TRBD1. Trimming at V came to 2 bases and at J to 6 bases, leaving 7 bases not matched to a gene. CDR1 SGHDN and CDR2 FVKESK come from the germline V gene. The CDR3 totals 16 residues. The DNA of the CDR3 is TGTGCCAGCAGCCAAAAAAGGACAGGGGTCGATGAAAAACTGTTTTTT. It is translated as CASSQKRTGVDEKLFF.

The CDR3 region has the DNA TGTGCCATCAGACTAGCGCTCCTAGGAGGGGGCGAGCAGTACTTC. Translation gives CAIRLALLGGGEQYF. This rearrangement joins TRBV10-3 to TRBJ2-7, with D possibly TRBD2 on 7 matching bases. Looked up from germline, CDR1 is ENHRY and CDR2 is SYGVKD. V shed 6 bases and J shed 6 bases, with 21 bases lying between them. The length of the CDR3 is 15 residues.